Each of the 17 T cell receptor beta chains below was sequenced from the same sample in a study of T cell changes during pregnancy in multiple sclerosis. Profiling relied on immunoSEQ multiplex PCR, and the TCRdb table lists in-frame clones only, not all of them. The sample contains approximately 63,000 clones, 91% of which appear only once. The sequencing here drew on peripheral blood, taken in the third trimester of pregnancy. The receptors shown here come from a female donor in good health, enrolled as a control in a pregnancy study.

As DNA, the CDR3 is TGTGCCACCGGGGACTCTAAGCGCGAGCAGTACTTC. Amino acids: CATGDSKREQYF. The V and J genes are TRBV15 and TRBJ2-7; a possible D gene is TRBD2 (6 bases). The CDR3 sequence is 12 residues long. Trimming took 8 bases from V and 6 from J, leaving 14 bases between them. The germline gives CDR1 LNHNV, CDR2 YYDKDF (reference sequence).

The chain combines TRBV6-6 with TRBJ1-1; 7 bases fit TRBD1. CDR3 length equals 16 residues. CDR1 is MNHNY, CDR2 SVGAGI, per germline (reference sequence). The V and J ends lost 7 bases and 1 base, in that order; junction bases with no gene match: 12. The CDR3 DNA sequence: TGTGCCAGCACCCTAATACAGGGGACAGCGAACACTGAAGCTTTCTTT. It encodes CASTLIQGTANTEAFF.

This clone was picked up many times. The chain joins TRBV29-1 to TRBJ1-5, with D unresolved. V shed 4 bases and J shed 5 bases, with 9 bases lying between them. The CDR3 is made up of 12 amino acids. Germline V gene sequence: CDR1 SQVTM, CDR2 ANQGSEA. The CDR3 coding sequence is TGCAGCGTTGGCGCCCGGGATCAGCCCCAGCATTTT. Translated: CSVGARDQPQHF.

The rearrangement joins TRBV27 to TRBJ2-7; 12 bases line up with TRBD1. The germline CDR1 and CDR2 sequences are MNHEY and SMNVEV (reference sequence). CDR3 length equals 15 residues. The V segment lost 5 bases and the J segment 5 bases; nucleotides outside the gene matches: 7. The CDR3 here is CASSTTGTGGHEQYF. The DNA of the CDR3 is TGTGCCAGCAGTACAACCGGGACAGGGGGCCACGAGCAGTACTTC.

The chain joins TRBV5-1 to TRBJ2-7, with TRBD2 matching over 9 bases. This CDR3 spans 15 amino acids. Germline V gene lookup returns CDR1 SGHRS and CDR2 YFSETQ. V lost 2 bases to trimming and J lost 3 bases; unmatched junction nucleotides: 6. Here the CDR3 reads CASSLLSSGVYEQYF. In DNA, the CDR3 is TGCGCCAGCAGCTTATTGTCTAGCGGGGTCTACGAGCAGTACTTC.

This rearrangement joins TRBV28 to TRBJ1-2; 7 positions match TRBD1. The CDR3 loop spans 17 amino acids. Germline-derived CDR1 and CDR2 are MDHEN and SYDVKM. J gave up 0 bases and V 5 bases, and 12 bases lay outside the gene matches. Written as DNA, the CDR3 is TGTGCCAGCAGTAAACCGGGACAGCAGGGCTCTAACTATGGCTACACCTTC. This gives the protein CASSKPGQQGSNYGYTF.

The rearrangement uses TRBV30 and TRBJ2-5, with 11 nucleotides matching TRBD1. The V segment lost 2 bases and the J segment 5 bases; nucleotides outside the gene matches: 7. From germline, CDR1 is GTSNPN and CDR2 SVGIG (reference sequence). The CDR3 has 15 amino acids. The CDR3 spells CAWSNGGTGGETQYF. The CDR3 DNA sequence: TGTGCCTGGAGTAATGGGGGGACAGGGGGGGAGACCCAGTACTTC.

This chain connects TRBV4-1 to TRBJ1-2; D possibly corresponds to TRBD1 (6 bases). The CDR3 is made up of 16 amino acids. Trimming removed 2 bases from V and 3 bases from J, with 16 bases in between. From germline, CDR1 is MGHRA and CDR2 YSYEKL. The chain's CDR3 is CASSQLTGRLHYGYTF. CDR3 DNA: TGCGCCAGCAGCCAACTGACAGGACGCCTCCACTATGGCTACACCTTC.

This chain uses TRBV27 with TRBJ2-3; 10 bases are shared with TRBD2. Germline CDR1 reads MNHEY; CDR2 reads SMNVEV (reference sequence). V was clipped by 5 bases and J by 1 base; unmatched bases: 3. This CDR3 has 15 residues. CDR3 protein: CASSKAGGRTDTQYF. The CDR3 nucleotides read TGTGCCAGCAGTAAAGCGGGAGGGCGCACAGATACGCAGTATTTT.

This clone was picked up one time. V is TRBV9 and J is TRBJ2-3; TRBD1 agrees at 7 bases. This CDR3 is 16 amino acids long. In germline, CDR1 is SGDLS, CDR2 YYNGEE. Losses at the gene ends were 4 bases for V and 4 bases for J; bases not matched to a gene: 12. In nucleotides, the CDR3 is TGTGCCAGCAGCCAGACGACAGGGTCGCGGGCAGATACGCAGTATTTT. Encoded protein: CASSQTTGSRADTQYF.

The V and J genes are TRBV27 and TRBJ2-7; 8 bases fit TRBD2. V dropped 7 bases and J dropped 0; count of bases not matched to a gene: 5. This CDR3 contains 14 residues. Germline CDR1 MNHEY, CDR2 SMNVEV (reference sequence). DNA for the CDR3: TGTGCCAGCACGGGAGGGGCGAGCTCCTACGAGCAGTACTTC. Residues: CASTGGASSYEQYF.

V and J are TRBV2 and TRBJ2-7, with D possibly being TRBD2 (5 bases). The CDR3 length is 15 residues. The germline V and J ends were trimmed by 3 bases and 4 bases, with 16 bases remaining between them. Germline V lookup: CDR1 SNHLY, CDR2 FYNNEI. CDR3: CASSDLGLGGYEQYF. CDR3 coding DNA: TGTGCCAGCAGTGACCTAGGGCTAGGCGGGTACGAGCAGTACTTC.

The rearrangement joins TRBV28 to TRBJ2-7; D gene unclear. The CDR3 sequence is 13 residues long. The V and J ends lost 3 bases and 3 bases respectively, with 9 bases between them. CDR1 MDHEN and CDR2 SYDVKM come from the germline V gene. CDR3 sequence (DNA): TGTGCCAGCAGTTTTCCCGCCAGCTACGAGCAGTACTTC. Translating gives CASSFPASYEQYF.

The chain has TRBV13 and TRBJ1-2; D is uncertain. The CDR3 is 14 residues long. The germline V gene encodes CDR1 PRHDT and CDR2 FYEKMQ (reference sequence). V gave up 5 bases and J gave up 0 bases, with 10 bases separating them. In DNA form, the CDR3 reads TGTGCCAGCAGCCTTACGATAGCTAACTATGGCTACACCTTC. Its protein is CASSLTIANYGYTF.

CDR3 in amino acids: CSVGSGTTYEQYF. The CDR3, as DNA: TGCAGCGTTGGTAGCGGAACGACCTACGAGCAGTACTTC. The genes are TRBV29-1 and TRBJ2-5; a weak D match, TRBD2 (6 bases). The end of the DNA is better explained by TRBJ2-7, so the J call may be wrong. Germline loops: CDR1 SQVTM, CDR2 ANQGSEA. The CDR3 length is 13 residues.

The chain couples TRBV29-1 to TRBJ2-5; D might be TRBD2 (5 bases). The CDR3 loop spans 13 amino acids. Germline V gene sequence: CDR1 SQVTM, CDR2 ANQGSEA. V was clipped by 4 bases and J by 11 bases, with 20 bases between them. The DNA of the CDR3 is TGCAGCGTTGCTCCTCGCCCCGTGGGAGAGCAGTACTTC. Protein product: CSVAPRPVGEQYF.

The chain uses TRBV18 and TRBJ2-1; D is ambiguous. The germline V gene encodes CDR1 KGHSH and CDR2 LQKENI. CDR3 length: 17 amino acids. V dropped 3 bases and J dropped 0 bases, with 15 bases sitting between them. The CDR3 protein is CASSPPLGLSSYNEQFF. DNA of the CDR3: TGTGCCAGCTCACCCCCGCTCGGGTTGAGCTCCTACAATGAGCAGTTCTTC.